This passage covers 8 T cell receptor beta chains from one sample sequenced in a study of blood T cell repertoires in COVID-19. Produced via immunoSEQ multiplex PCR; TCRdb's table is partial and in-frame only. Of about 35,000 clones listed, about 87% were seen once; the top ten hold 40% to 50%. Sequenced input: peripheral blood. These receptors originate from a human donor in a cohort sampled during active COVID-19.

The rearrangement uses TRBV3-1 (or the pseudogene TRBV3-2) and TRBJ2-1, with 12 bases fitting TRBD2. The CDR3 length is 16 residues. V was pared by 0 bases and J by 7 bases, with 4 bases of the junction left unmatched. Looked up from germline, CDR1 is LGHDT and CDR2 is YNNKEL (reference sequence). The CDR3 protein is CASSQDRLAGGNEQFF. The CDR3 nucleotides read TGTGCCAGCAGCCAAGATAGGCTAGCGGGGGGGAATGAGCAGTTCTTC.

This clone has a single count. This sequence joins TRBV27 and TRBJ2-7; TRBD1 matches 9 bases. The CDR3 has 15 amino acids. Germline trimming cut 5 bases from V and 6 bases from J; bases unmatched to any gene: 11. The germline CDR1 and CDR2 sequences are MNHEY and SMNVEV (reference sequence). This chain's CDR3 is CASSPYRDRAVEQYF. CDR3 DNA: TGTGCCAGCAGTCCATACCGGGACAGGGCGGTCGAGCAGTACTTC.

J is TRBJ1-1 and V is TRBV29-1; 7 nucleotides align to TRBD1. The trim removed 6 bases at V and 1 base at J, leaving 2 bases unmatched. The CDR3 covers 12 residues. Per the germline V gene, CDR1 is SQVTM and CDR2 is ANQGSEA. CDR3 protein: CSVRQGNTEAFF. The CDR3 nucleotides read TGCAGCGTCCGACAGGGGAACACTGAAGCTTTCTTT. Together with reference TRBV29-1 and TRBJ1-1, the CDR3 gives the full variable domain: SAVISQKPSRDICQRGTSLTIQCQVDSQVTMMFWYRQQPGQSLTLIATANQGSEATYESGFVIDKFPISRPNLTFSTLTVSNMSPEDSSIYLCSVRQGNTEAFFGQGTRLTVV.

The chain recombines TRBV28 with TRBJ2-3; D is ambiguous. This CDR3 region has 12 residues. Germline lookup yields CDR1 MDHEN and CDR2 SYDVKM. Trimming took off 4 bases at V and 8 bases at J, with 10 bases between the two ends. CDR3 in amino acids: CASSSAHGTQYF. The CDR3 DNA is TGTGCCAGCAGTTCCGCCCACGGTACGCAGTATTTT. The entire variable domain, with the rest obtained from reference TRBV28 and TRBJ2-3, is as follows: DVKVTQSSRYLVKRTGEKVFLECVQDMDHENMFWYRQDPGLGLRLIYFSYDVKMKEKGDIPEGYSVSREKKERFSLILESASTNQTSMYLCASSSAHGTQYFGPGTRLTVL.

The CDR3 nucleotides read TGTGCCAGCAGTAGCGGGGGGACCACCGGGGAGCTGTTTTTT. It translates to CASSSGGTTGELFF. The chain is built from TRBV28 and TRBJ2-2; 9 positions match TRBD2. Germline loops: CDR1 MDHEN, CDR2 SYDVKM. With 5 bases clipped from V and 4 bases from J, the junction kept 2 bases outside the gene matches. The CDR3 is made up of 14 amino acids.

The V gene is TRBV7-2, the J gene TRBJ2-3; 8 nucleotides agree with TRBD2. The V gene end was trimmed by 6 bases and the J gene end by 0 bases; junction bases not matched to a gene: 5. This CDR3 spans 15 amino acids. Per the germline V gene, CDR1 is SGHTA and CDR2 is FQGNSA. Here the CDR3 reads CASSPSGGSTDTQYF. The CDR3 region has the DNA TGTGCCAGCAGTCCGTCGGGGGGGAGCACAGATACGCAGTATTTT.

The rearrangement links TRBV5-5 to TRBJ2-7; no clear D. Trimming left V 3 bases short and J 2 bases short, with 9 bases between. Germline CDR1 is SGHKS and CDR2 is YYEKEE (reference sequence). The CDR3 has 13 amino acids. CDR3 region: CASSYTLAYEQYF. DNA of the CDR3: TGTGCCAGCAGCTATACTCTGGCCTACGAGCAGTACTTC.

The chain links TRBV25-1 to TRBJ1-6; the match to TRBD1 covers 11 bases. Germline trimming cut 4 bases from V and 5 bases from J; bases unmatched to any gene: 1. CDR3 length equals 15 residues. Looked up from germline, CDR1 is MGHDK and CDR2 is SYGVNS. The CDR3 sequence is CASSGDRGDNSPLHF. CDR3 coding DNA: TGTGCCAGCAGTGGGGACAGGGGGGATAATTCACCCCTCCACTTT.